This record covers a single T cell receptor beta chain. The CDR3 sequence is 12 residues long. Germline V gene lookup returns CDR1 LNHNV and CDR2 YYDKDF (reference sequence). Trimming cost V 2 bases and J 7 bases, with 8 bases left between them. Survey-level TCR beta sequencing used the immunoSEQ assay. Only in-frame clones appear in the TCRdb table, and some are missing; sequencing was by immunoSEQ multiplex PCR. The sample lists 60,000 to 75,000 clones, around 93% occurring once. The sequenced material came from PBMCs. The clonotype was recovered from a man aged 35 to 55 with rheumatoid arthritis. The gene calls are TRBV15 and TRBJ1-2, with unresolved D. The CDR3 nucleotides are TGTGCCACCAGCAGATCCGGCGCTGGCTACACCTTC. It codes for CATSRSGAGYTF.